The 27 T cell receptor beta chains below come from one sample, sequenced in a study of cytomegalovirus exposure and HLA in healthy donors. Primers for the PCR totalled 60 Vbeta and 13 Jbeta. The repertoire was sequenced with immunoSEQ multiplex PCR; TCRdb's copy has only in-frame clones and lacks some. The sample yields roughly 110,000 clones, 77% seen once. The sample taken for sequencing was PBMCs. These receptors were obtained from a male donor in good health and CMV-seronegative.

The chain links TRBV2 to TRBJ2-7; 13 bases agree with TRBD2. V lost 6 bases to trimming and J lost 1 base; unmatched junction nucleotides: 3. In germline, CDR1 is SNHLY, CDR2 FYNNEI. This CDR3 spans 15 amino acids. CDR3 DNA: TGTGCCAGCAGACAACTAGCGGGAGGGTCCTACGAGCAGTACTTC. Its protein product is CASRQLAGGSYEQYF.

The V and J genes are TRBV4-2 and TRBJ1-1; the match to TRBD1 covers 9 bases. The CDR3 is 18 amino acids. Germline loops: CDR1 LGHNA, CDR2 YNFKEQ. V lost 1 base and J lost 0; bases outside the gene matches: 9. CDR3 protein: CASSQGVRTGEMNTEAFF. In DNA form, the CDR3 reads TGTGCCAGCAGCCAAGGGGTAAGGACAGGGGAGATGAACACTGAAGCTTTCTTT.

For the CDR3, the DNA is TGTGCCTCAGGGTTGGGTAGCGGGTCCTACAATGAGCAGTTCTTC. Amino acids: CASGLGSGSYNEQFF. The chain joins TRBV19 to TRBJ2-1, with 7 bases lining up with TRBD2. The V gene's germline CDR1 is LNHDA and CDR2 SQIVND (reference sequence). Losses at the gene ends were 11 bases for V and 1 base for J; bases not matched to a gene: 11. The CDR3 is 15 amino acids.

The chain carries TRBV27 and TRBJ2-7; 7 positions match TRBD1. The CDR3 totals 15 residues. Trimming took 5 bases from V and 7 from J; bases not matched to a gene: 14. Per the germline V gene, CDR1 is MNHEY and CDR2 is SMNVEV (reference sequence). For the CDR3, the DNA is TGTGCCAGCAGTAGAAGACAGGGCGGGTCGCTTGAGCAGTACTTC. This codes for CASSRRQGGSLEQYF.

Here the CDR3 reads CASSLTRGGLDGYTF. The DNA for the CDR3 is TGTGCCAGCAGTTTAACACGGGGAGGGCTTGATGGCTACACCTTC. This sequence joins TRBV27 and TRBJ1-2, with unresolved D. Between the trimmed V and J ends, which lost 2 bases and 6 bases, there was a span of 16 bases. The CDR3 covers 15 residues. The germline gives CDR1 MNHEY, CDR2 SMNVEV (reference sequence).

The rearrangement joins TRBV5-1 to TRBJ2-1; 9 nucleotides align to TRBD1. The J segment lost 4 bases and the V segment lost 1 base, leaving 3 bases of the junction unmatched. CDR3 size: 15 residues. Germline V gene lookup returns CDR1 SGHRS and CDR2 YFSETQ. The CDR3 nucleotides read TGCGCCAGCAGCTTGACAGGGGGCGCTTACAATGAGCAGTTCTTC. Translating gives CASSLTGGAYNEQFF.

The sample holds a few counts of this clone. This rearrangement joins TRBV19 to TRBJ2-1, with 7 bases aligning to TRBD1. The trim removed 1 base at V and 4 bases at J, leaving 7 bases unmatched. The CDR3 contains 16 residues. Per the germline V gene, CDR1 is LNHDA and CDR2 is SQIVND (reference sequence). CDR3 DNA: TGTGCCAGTAGTATAGTGGGACAGCAGACGTACAATGAGCAGTTCTTC. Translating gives CASSIVGQQTYNEQFF.

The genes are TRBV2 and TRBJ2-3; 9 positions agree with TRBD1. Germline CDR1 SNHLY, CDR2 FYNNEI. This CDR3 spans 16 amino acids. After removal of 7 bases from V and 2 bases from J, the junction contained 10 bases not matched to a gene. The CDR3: CASNGQGKKLTDTQYF. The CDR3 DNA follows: TGTGCCAGCAATGGACAGGGGAAAAAACTCACAGATACGCAGTATTTT.

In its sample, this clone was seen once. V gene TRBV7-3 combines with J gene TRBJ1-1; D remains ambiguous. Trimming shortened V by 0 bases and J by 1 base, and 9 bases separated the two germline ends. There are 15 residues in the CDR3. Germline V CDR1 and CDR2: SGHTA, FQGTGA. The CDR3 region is CASSLTPGRNTEAFF. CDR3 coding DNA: TGTGCCAGCAGCTTAACCCCGGGGAGGAACACTGAAGCTTTCTTT.

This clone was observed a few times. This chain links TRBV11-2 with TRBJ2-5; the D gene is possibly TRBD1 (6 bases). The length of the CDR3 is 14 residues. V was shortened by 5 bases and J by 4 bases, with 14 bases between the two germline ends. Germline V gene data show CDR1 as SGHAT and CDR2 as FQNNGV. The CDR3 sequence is CASSPKGVRETQYF. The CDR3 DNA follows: TGTGCCAGCAGCCCGAAGGGGGTGCGAGAGACCCAGTACTTC. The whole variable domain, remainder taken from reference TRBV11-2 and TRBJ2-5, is EAGVAQSPRYKIIEKRQSVAFWCNPISGHATLYWYQQILGQGPKLLIQFQNNGVVDDSQLPKDRFSAERLKGVDSTLKIQPAKLEDSAVYLCASSPKGVRETQYFGPGTRLLVL.

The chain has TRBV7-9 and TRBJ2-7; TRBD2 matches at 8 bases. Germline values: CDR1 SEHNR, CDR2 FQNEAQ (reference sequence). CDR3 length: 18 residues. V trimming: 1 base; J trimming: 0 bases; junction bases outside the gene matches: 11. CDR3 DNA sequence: TGTGCCAGCAGCTTAGAAGTAGGCGGCGGGAGGACCTCCTACGAGCAGTACTTC. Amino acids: CASSLEVGGGRTSYEQYF.

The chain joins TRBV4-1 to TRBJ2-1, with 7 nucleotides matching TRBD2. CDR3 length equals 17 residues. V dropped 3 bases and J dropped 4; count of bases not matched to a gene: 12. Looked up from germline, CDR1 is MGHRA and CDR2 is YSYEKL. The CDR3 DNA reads TGCGCCAGCAGCCACCTCGTACTAGTGGGGGGGTACAATGAGCAGTTCTTC. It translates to CASSHLVLVGGYNEQFF.

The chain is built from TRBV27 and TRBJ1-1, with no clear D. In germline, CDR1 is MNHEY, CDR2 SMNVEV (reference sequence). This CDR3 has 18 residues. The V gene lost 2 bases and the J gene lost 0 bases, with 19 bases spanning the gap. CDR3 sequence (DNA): TGTGCCAGCAGTTTACGGTACCTGGCCCCCGGGATGAACACTGAAGCTTTCTTT. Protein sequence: CASSLRYLAPGMNTEAFF.

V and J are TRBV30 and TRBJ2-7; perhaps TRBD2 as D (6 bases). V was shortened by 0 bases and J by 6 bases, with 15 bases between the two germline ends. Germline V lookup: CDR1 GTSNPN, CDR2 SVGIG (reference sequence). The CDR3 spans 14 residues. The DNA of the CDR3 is TGTGCCTGGAGTGTAGGCGGGGCCCTCAGCGAGCAGTACTTC. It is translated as CAWSVGGALSEQYF.

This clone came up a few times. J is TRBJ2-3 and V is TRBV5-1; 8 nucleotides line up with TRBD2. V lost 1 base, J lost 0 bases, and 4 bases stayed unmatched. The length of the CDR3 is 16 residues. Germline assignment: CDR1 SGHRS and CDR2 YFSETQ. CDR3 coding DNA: TGCGCCAGCAGCTTGTTGGCTAGCGGGAGCACAGATACGCAGTATTTT. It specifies CASSLLASGSTDTQYF.

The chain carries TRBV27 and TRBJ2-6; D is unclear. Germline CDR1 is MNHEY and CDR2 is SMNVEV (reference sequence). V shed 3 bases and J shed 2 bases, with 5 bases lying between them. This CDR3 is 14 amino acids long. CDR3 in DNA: TGTGCCAGCAGTTTTGAGCCTGGGGCCAACGTCCTGACTTTC. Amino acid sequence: CASSFEPGANVLTF. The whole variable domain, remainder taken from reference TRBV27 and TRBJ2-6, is EAQVTQNPRYLITVTGKKLTVTCSQNMNHEYMSWYRQDPGLGLRQIYYSMNVEVTDKGDVPEGYKVSRKEKRNFPLILESPSPNQTSLYFCASSFEPGANVLTFGAGSRLTVL.

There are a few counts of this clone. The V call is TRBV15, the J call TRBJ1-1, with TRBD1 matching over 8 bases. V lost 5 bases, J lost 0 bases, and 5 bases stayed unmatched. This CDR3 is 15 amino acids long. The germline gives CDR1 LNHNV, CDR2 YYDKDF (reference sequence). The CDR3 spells CATSGRQGMNTEAFF. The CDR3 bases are TGTGCCACCAGCGGTAGACAGGGGATGAACACTGAAGCTTTCTTT.

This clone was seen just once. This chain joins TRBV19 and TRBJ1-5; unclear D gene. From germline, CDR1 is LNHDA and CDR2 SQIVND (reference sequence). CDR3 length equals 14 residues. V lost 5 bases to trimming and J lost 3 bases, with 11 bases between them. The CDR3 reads CASSREGLNQPQHF. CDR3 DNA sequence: TGTGCCAGTAGTCGGGAGGGTCTCAATCAGCCCCAGCATTTT.

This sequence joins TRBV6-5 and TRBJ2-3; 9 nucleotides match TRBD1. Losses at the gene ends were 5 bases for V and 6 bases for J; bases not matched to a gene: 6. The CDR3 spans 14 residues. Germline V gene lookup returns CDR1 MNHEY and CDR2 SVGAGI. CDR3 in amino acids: CASSRRTGADTQYF. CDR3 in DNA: TGTGCCAGCAGTCGAAGGACAGGGGCGGATACGCAGTATTTT.

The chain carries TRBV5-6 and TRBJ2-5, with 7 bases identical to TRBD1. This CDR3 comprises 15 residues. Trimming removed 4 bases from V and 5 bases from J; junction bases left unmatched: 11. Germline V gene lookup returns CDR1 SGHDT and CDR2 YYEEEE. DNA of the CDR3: TGTGCCAGCAGCAAGCTACAGGGGAACGTCGAGACCCAGTACTTC. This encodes CASSKLQGNVETQYF.

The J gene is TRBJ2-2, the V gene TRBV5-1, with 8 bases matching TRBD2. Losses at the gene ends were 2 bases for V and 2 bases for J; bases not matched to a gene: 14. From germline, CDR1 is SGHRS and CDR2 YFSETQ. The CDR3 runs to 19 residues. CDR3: CASSFLGGGSTGNTGELFF. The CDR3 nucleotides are TGCGCCAGCAGCTTCCTCGGGGGGGGCTCGACGGGTAACACCGGGGAGCTGTTTTTT.

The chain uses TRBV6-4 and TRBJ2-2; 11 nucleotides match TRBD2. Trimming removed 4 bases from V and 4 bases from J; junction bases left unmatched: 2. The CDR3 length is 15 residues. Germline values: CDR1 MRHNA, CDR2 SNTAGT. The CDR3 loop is CASSVLAGGTGELFF. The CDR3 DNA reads TGTGCCAGCAGTGTGCTAGCGGGAGGCACCGGGGAGCTGTTTTTT.

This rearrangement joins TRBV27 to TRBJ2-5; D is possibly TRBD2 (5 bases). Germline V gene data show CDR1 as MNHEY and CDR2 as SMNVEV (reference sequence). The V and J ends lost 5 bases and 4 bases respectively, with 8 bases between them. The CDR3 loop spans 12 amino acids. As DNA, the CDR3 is TGTGCCAGCAGTAATCGGGGAGAGACCCAGTACTTC. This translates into CASSNRGETQYF.

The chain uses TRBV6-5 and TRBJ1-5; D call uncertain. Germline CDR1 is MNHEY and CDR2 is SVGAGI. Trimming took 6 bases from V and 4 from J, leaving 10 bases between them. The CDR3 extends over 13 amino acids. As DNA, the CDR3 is TGTGCCAGCAGAAGGAGAGAAAATCAGCCCCAGCATTTT. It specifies CASRRRENQPQHF.

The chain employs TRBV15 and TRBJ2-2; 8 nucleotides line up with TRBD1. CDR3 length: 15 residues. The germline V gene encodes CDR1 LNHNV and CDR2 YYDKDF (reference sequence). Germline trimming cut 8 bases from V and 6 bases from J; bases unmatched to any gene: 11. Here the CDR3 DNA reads TGTGCCACCCATCGTAGGACAGGGCGGGCCGGGGAGCTGTTTTTT. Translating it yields CATHRRTGRAGELFF.

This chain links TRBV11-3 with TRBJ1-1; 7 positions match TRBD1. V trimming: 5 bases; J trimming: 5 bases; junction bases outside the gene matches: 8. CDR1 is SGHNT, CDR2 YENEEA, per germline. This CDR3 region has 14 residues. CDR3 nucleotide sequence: TGTGCCAGCAGCGAAAGGAGGGGGCAGACTGAAGCTTTCTTT. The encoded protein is CASSERRGQTEAFF. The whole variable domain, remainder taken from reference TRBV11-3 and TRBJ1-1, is EAGVVQSPRYKIIEKKQPVAFWCNPISGHNTLYWYLQNLGQGPELLIRYENEEAVDDSQLPKDRFSAERLKGVDSTLKIQPAELGDSAVYLCASSERRGQTEAFFGQGTRLTVV.

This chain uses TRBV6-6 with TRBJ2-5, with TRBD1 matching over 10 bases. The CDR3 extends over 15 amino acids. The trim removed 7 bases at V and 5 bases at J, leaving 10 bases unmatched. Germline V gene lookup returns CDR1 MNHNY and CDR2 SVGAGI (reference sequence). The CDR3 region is CASTLTGGVGETQYF. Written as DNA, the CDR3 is TGTGCCAGCACCCTGACAGGGGGCGTTGGGGAGACCCAGTACTTC.